The 2 T cell receptor beta chains below were found in one sample sequenced in a study of regulatory T cells in long-lasting Graves disease (dated by TCRdb to the early 2020s). Library creation used multiplex PCR. The run used an Illumina HiSeq 4000. iRepertoire HTBI primers and Arm-PCR amplification of CDR3 regions were used to construct TCR beta libraries. The public reads were reprocessed in TCRdb via fastp at Q25 and MiXCR, keeping in-frame beta chains. For every CDR3 protein sequence, its rows merge into one entry that carries the most common genes and DNA. Counted in this sample were hundreds of thousands of distinct CDR3 sequences; approximately 13% of them appeared once. The ten largest clonotypes hold more than 8.5% of the sample. The meaning of the sample's time point label: newly diagnosed GD, antithyroid drugs for less than 3 months. For both TCR sequencing and RNA sequencing, RNA was extracted from PBMCs using TRIzol.

This sample was also put to use in a study of T cells in Graves' hyperthyroidism and ophthalmopathy.

The input for sequencing was peripheral blood mononuclear cells (PBMCs), taken at new diagnosis, from a patient treated with antithyroid drugs. The receptor set was obtained from a man aged 30 to 39 with Graves disease. Donor details come from another sample of the same person, matched by shared clones.

This clonotype was counted at least ten times. This chain's CDR3 is CSGTGDATGYTF. CDR3 nucleotides: TGCAGTGGAACAGGGGATGCAACTGGCTACACCTTC. This chain uses TRBV20-1 with TRBJ1-2, with TRBD1 matching 7 bases. This CDR3 is built from 12 residues. Germline CDR1 DFQATT, CDR2 SNEGSKA (reference sequence). Losses at the gene ends were 7 bases for V and 7 bases for J; bases not matched to a gene: 9.

The chain combines TRBV2 with TRBJ2-5; 10 nucleotides line up with TRBD2. The tail of the sequence fits TRBJ2-4 better, so the J call may be wrong. This CDR3 has 17 residues. CDR1 and CDR2 from the germline V gene are SNHLY and FYNNEI. The CDR3 is CASSETSGYGMGDIQYF. The CDR3 DNA sequence: TGTGCCAGCAGTGAGACTAGCGGGTATGGCATGGGGGACATTCAGTACTTC.